The source of this TCR beta chain is a study of Graves' ophthalmopathy and Graves' hyperthyroidism. Researchers took RNA transcripts and amplified TCR beta CDR3 regions from them. HTBI primers were employed in first-round RT-PCR, then a second-round multiplex PCR followed. TCRdb reprocessed the multiplex PCR reads with MiXCR, giving one entry per CDR3 protein. The sample consists of 500,000 to 800,000 distinct CDR3 sequences, under 50% of them appearing once. V dropped 3 bases and J dropped 5; count of bases not matched to a gene: 3. CDR3 length: 14 amino acids. Germline V lookup: CDR1 KGHDR, CDR2 SFDVKD.

The clonotype originates from an adult man with Graves' ophthalmopathy. The chain employs TRBV24-1 and TRBJ2-5, with 9 positions matching TRBD2. The sequencing input was peripheral blood. The CDR3 coding sequence is TGTGCCACCAGTGATACGGCGGGAGGGGAGACCCAGTACTTC. This codes for CATSDTAGGETQYF.